A selection of T cell receptor beta chains follows, all from one sample in a study of blood T cell repertoires in COVID-19. TCRdb keeps only in-frame clones here, not all; method: immunoSEQ multiplex PCR. The repertoire holds about 49,000 clones, with 70% to 90% as singletons. Sequencing was carried out using peripheral blood. Every receptor here comes from a man older than 75 with acute or convalescent COVID-19. Both conserved end residues are part of each CDR3. Each record gives: clone size, D gene, V gene, J gene, CDR3 DNA, CDR3 protein. The D gene is left open where the match is weak. A row's size may be missing; if present it is once, few, many or a size class.

.	.	TRBV15	TRBJ1-2	TGTGCCACCAGCAGAGACCGCTCCGGGTTCGCCTATGGCTACACCTTC	CATSRDRSGFAYGYTF
.	.	TRBV15	TRBJ2-7	TGTGCCACCAGCCTGTATTCGGCCTACGAGCAGTACTTC	CATSLYSAYEQYF
.	TRBD2	TRBV10-3	TRBJ2-7	TGTGCCATCCGGCGGGGGGCCTCCTACGAGCAGTACTTC	CAIRRGASYEQYF
.	TRBD1	TRBV5-1	TRBJ2-5	TGCGCCAGCAGCTTCGGGACAGGGGGCGCAGAGACCCAGTACTTC	CASSFGTGGAETQYF
.	TRBD1	TRBV29-1	TRBJ1-1	TGCAGCGTTGAAGAACGAGGGACAGGGCTCACTGAAGCTTTCTTT	CSVEERGTGLTEAFF
.	TRBD1	TRBV5-1	TRBJ2-3	TGCGCCAGCACAGGACAGGGGTTAGATACGCAGTATTTT	CASTGQGLDTQYF
.	.	TRBV29-1	TRBJ1-3	TGCAGCGTTGACACAGGTTACTCTGGAAACACCATATATTTT	CSVDTGYSGNTIYF
.	.	TRBV10-3	TRBJ2-5	TGTGCCATCAGTGAGGAGGAGACCCAGTACTTC	CAISEEETQYF
.	.	TRBV27	TRBJ1-1	TGTGCCAGCAGTTTATGGGCCATGGTGAACACTGAAGCTTTCTTT	CASSLWAMVNTEAFF
.	.	TRBV11-2	TRBJ2-5	TGTGCCAGCAGCTTATCAGGGGCCCAGAGGGAGACCCAGTACTTC	CASSLSGAQRETQYF
.	.	TRBV11-2	TRBJ2-1	TGTGCCACGAGCTCTAGCCCCCTCTACAATGAGCAGTTCTTC	CATSSSPLYNEQFF
.	TRBD2	TRBV27	TRBJ2-7	TGTGCCAGCAGTCCGCGGGGGGGCGTTTACGAGCAGTACTTC	CASSPRGGVYEQYF
.	TRBD1	TRBV5-4	TRBJ1-2	TGTGCCAGCAGCTTGGAGGGGGCGCGTGGCTATGGCTACACCTTC	CASSLEGARGYGYTF
.	TRBD2	TRBV2	TRBJ2-3	TGTGCCAGCAGACCAGCGGGGGGGCCGGATACGCAGTATTTT	CASRPAGGPDTQYF
once	.	TRBV12-3/TRBV12-4	TRBJ1-1	TGTGCCAGCAATGGGGGGACTGAAGCTTTCTTT	CASNGGTEAFF
.	TRBD2	TRBV2	TRBJ2-5	TGTGCCAGCAGTGAAGGTTTGGATAGCGGGGGGGCCGGTGAGACCCAGTACTTC	CASSEGLDSGGAGETQYF
.	TRBD1	TRBV30	TRBJ1-1	TGTGCCTGGAGTGGGACAGGCCTTGAAGCTTTCTTT	CAWSGTGLEAFF
.	TRBD2	TRBV3-1/TRBV3-2	TRBJ2-3	TGTGCCAGCAGCCAAGATATAGGGAGGGTTACGCAGTATTTT	CASSQDIGRVTQYF